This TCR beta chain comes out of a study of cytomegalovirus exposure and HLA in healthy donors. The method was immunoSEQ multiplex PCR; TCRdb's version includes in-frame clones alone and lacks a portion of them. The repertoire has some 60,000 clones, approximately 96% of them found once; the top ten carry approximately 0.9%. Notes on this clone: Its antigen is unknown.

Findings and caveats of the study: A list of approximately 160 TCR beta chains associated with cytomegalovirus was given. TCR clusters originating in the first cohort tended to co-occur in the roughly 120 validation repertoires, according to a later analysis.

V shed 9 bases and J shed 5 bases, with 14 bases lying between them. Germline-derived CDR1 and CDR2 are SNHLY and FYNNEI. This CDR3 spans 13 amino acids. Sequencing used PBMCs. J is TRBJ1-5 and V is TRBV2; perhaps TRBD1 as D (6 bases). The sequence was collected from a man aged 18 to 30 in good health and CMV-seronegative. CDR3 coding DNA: TGTGCCAGTGACAGGACGACCGATCAGCCCCAGCATTTT. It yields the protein CASDRTTDQPQHF.